A single sample gave rise to the 18 T cell receptor beta chains below, sequenced in a study of T cell clonality in common variable immunodeficiency. Libraries were prepared by immunoSEQ multiplex PCR; TCRdb keeps only in-frame clonotypes and omits some of them. The table lists 30,000 to 45,000 clones, with no singletons. The sample taken for sequencing was peripheral blood mononuclear cells. The receptor source for this set is a person aged 18-70 years in good health.

Many counts were recorded for this clone. The CDR3 extends 3 residues past the end of the read, so its final part is completed from the germline J gene. The rearrangement uses TRBV29-1 and TRBJ1-1; TRBD1 aligns across 8 bases. Per germline, CDR1 SQVTM and CDR2 ANQGSEA. The CDR3 covers 12 residues. J was trimmed by 4 bases and V by 3 bases; bases with no gene match: 1. The chain's CDR3 is CSVDTGGTEAFF. The part of the CDR3 DNA that was read is TGCAGCGTTGATACAGGGGGCACTGAA.

This clone was counted at least ten times. The read comes to an end 3 residues before the CDR3 does, leaving the germline J gene to fill in the end. This chain joins TRBV19 and TRBJ2-4; D unclear. V dropped 4 bases and J dropped 0 bases, with 10 bases sitting between them. The CDR3 spans 15 residues. Germline V lookup: CDR1 LNHDA, CDR2 SQIVND (reference sequence). The CDR3 bases that were read are TGTGCCAGTAGTAAAACAGACCAAGCCAAAAACATT. This codes for CASSKTDQAKNI. The CDR3 in full is CASSKTDQAKNIQYF.

Many counts were recorded for this clone. The read stops 3 residues short of the end of the CDR3; the missing end is completed from the germline J gene. The chain carries TRBV9 and TRBJ2-3; the D is unclear. Between the trimmed V and J ends, which lost 0 bases and 5 bases, there was a span of 16 bases. This CDR3 has 16 residues. Per the germline V gene, CDR1 is SGDLS and CDR2 is YYNGEE. CDR3: CASSVGALSVGDTQYF. Incomplete CDR3 DNA: TGTGCCAGCAGCGTAGGAGCGTTGTCGGTGGGAGATACG.

This clone was picked up a small number of times. The DNA ends 3 residues before the CDR3 does, and the rest of the CDR3 is filled in from the germline J gene. The chain has TRBV5-1 and TRBJ2-3; 7 positions match TRBD1. The CDR3 runs 18 residues. The germline gives CDR1 SGHRS, CDR2 YFSETQ. Unmatched junction bases numbered 11, after V lost 0 bases and J lost 1 base. The CDR3 loop is CASSLGDRPRPRTDTQYF. The covered CDR3 bases are TGCGCCAGCAGCTTGGGGGACAGACCCCGTCCCCGCACAGATACG.

Points on this clone: The CDR3 end is not reached by the read, which stops 3 residues before it; the germline J gene fills it in. This sequence joins TRBV7-9 and TRBJ1-6; D is possibly TRBD1 (6 bases). The CDR3 extends over 14 amino acids. CDR1 is SEHNR and CDR2 is FQNEAQ in the germline V gene (reference sequence). V lost 5 bases, J lost 9 bases, and 14 bases lay in between. The CDR3 DNA, read in part, is TGTGCCAGCAGCCTGCCCAGGGGACCTTCACCC. Its translation: CASSLPRGPSP. The complete CDR3 sequence is CASSLPRGPSPLHF.

This clone was recorded at least ten times. The observed sequence ends 3 residues before the CDR3 terminus, with the missing tail filled in from the germline J gene. The chain couples TRBV5-1 to TRBJ2-3, with 8 bases aligning to TRBD1. J lost 2 bases, V lost 3 bases, and 11 bases had no gene match. The germline CDR1 and CDR2 sequences are SGHRS and YFSETQ. The CDR3 length is 17 residues. The CDR3 sequence: CASSSTLRQGSTDTQYF. The DNA read from the CDR3 is TGCGCCAGCAGCTCCACCCTGAGACAGGGGTCCACAGATACG.

At least ten counts were recorded for this clone. The CDR3 end falls 3 residues outside the read, so it is completed with the germline J gene. V and J are TRBV5-6 and TRBJ1-1; D is possibly TRBD1 (6 bases). V was pared by 1 base and J by 7 bases, with 14 bases between. The CDR3 consists of 14 residues. CDR1 and CDR2 from the germline V gene are SGHDT and YYEEEE. The CDR3 region is CASSLTGSPDEAFF. The part of the CDR3 DNA that was read is TGTGCCAGCAGCTTGACAGGGAGTCCAGATGAA. The full variable domain, rest sourced from reference TRBV5-6 and TRBJ1-1, is DAGVTQSPTHLIKTRGQQVTLRCSPKSGHDTVSWYQQALGQGPQFIFQYYEEEERQRGNFPDRFSGHQFPNYSSELNVNALLLGDSALYLCASSLTGSPDEAFFGQGTRLTVV.

This clone has at least ten counts. The CDR3 end falls 3 residues outside the read, so it is completed with the germline J gene. The V and J genes are TRBV30 and TRBJ2-7; TRBD2 aligns across 8 bases. The V gene end was trimmed by 2 bases and the J gene end by 1 base; junction bases not matched to a gene: 10. The CDR3 is made up of 16 amino acids. Germline assignment: CDR1 GTSNPN and CDR2 SVGIG (reference sequence). The sequenced part of the CDR3 DNA is TGTGCCTGGAGTCCCGGCGTCACTAGCGGTTCCTACGAG. Translation gives CAWSPGVTSGSYE. The whole CDR3 is CAWSPGVTSGSYEQYF.

This clone was observed a handful of times. The read ends 3 residues early relative to the CDR3; the germline J gene fills the gap. The chain has TRBV5-1 and TRBJ2-3, with D tentatively TRBD1 (6 bases). The germline V gene has CDR1 SGHRS and CDR2 YFSETQ. The V and J ends lost 4 bases and 5 bases respectively, with 23 bases between them. The CDR3 runs 17 residues. CDR3 amino acids: CASSRSSSGQSRDTQYF. The part of the CDR3 DNA that was read is TGCGCCAGCAGCCGAAGTTCGAGTGGACAGTCCAGAGATACG.

This clone was picked up many times. With the read ending 3 residues before the CDR3 end, the germline J gene is used to fill in that end. The gene calls are TRBV10-3 and TRBJ2-2, with 14 bases aligning to TRBD2. The junction had 5 bases not matched to a gene; V was cut back by 10 bases and J by 7 bases. The CDR3 is 14 amino acids. CDR1 and CDR2 from the germline V gene are ENHRY and SYGVKD. Incomplete CDR3 DNA: TGTGCCACGGGACTAGCGGGAGTAGGCGGGGAG. Its translation is CATGLAGVGGE. The CDR3, in full, reads CATGLAGVGGELFF.

This clone was observed many times. The read stops 3 residues short of the end of the CDR3; the missing end is completed from the germline J gene. The V and J genes are TRBV29-1 and TRBJ1-3, with no clear D. Per the germline V gene, CDR1 is SQVTM and CDR2 is ANQGSEA. There are 11 residues in the CDR3. V lost 5 bases, J lost 4 bases, and 6 bases lay in between. CDR3: CSVQEGNTIYF. CDR3 DNA (partial): TGCAGCGTTCAGGAAGGAAACACC.

This clone was detected many times. Read coverage stops 3 residues before the CDR3 terminus; the germline J gene supplies the remainder. V usage is TRBV20-1 and J usage is TRBJ2-3, with a tentative D call TRBD2 (5 bases). This CDR3 is built from 11 residues. V lost 7 bases and J lost 6, with 11 bases in between. CDR1 and CDR2 (germline): DFQATT, SNEGSKA (reference sequence). The DNA read from the CDR3 is TGCAGTGAGCGCGTAGCGGATACG. It encodes CSERVADT. In full, the CDR3 is CSERVADTQYF.

This clone appeared many times. The read comes to an end 3 residues before the CDR3 does, leaving the germline J gene to fill in the end. The rearrangement links TRBV4-2 to TRBJ2-2; TRBD2 is a possible D gene (6 bases). The CDR3 runs 15 residues. V was trimmed by 0 bases and J by 6 bases, leaving 11 bases between them. Germline V gene sequence: CDR1 LGHNA, CDR2 YNFKEQ. CDR3 bases read: TGTGCCAGCAGCCAAGACGGGACTTCTTCCGGGGAG. Residues: CASSQDGTSSGE. The entire CDR3 reads CASSQDGTSSGELFF.

The table lists this clone with many counts. Sequencing ends 3 residues short of the CDR3 end; the germline J gene provides the rest. The V call is TRBV7-2, the J call TRBJ1-5; weak D call: TRBD1 (5 bases). Trimming cost V 7 bases and J 6 bases, with 13 bases left between them. Looked up from germline, CDR1 is SGHTA and CDR2 is FQGNSA. CDR3 length: 13 residues. The part of the CDR3 DNA that was read is TGTGCCAGCACCGGGGACTCACCTCAGCCC. Protein sequence: CASTGDSPQP. The CDR3 in its entirety is CASTGDSPQPQHF. Together with reference TRBV7-2 and TRBJ1-5, the CDR3 gives the full variable domain: GAGVSQSPSNKVTEKGKDVELRCDPISGHTALYWYRQSLGQGLEFLIYFQGNSAPDKSGLPSDRFSAERTGGSVSTLTIQRTQQEDSAVYLCASTGDSPQPQHFGDGTRLSIL.

On this clone: The read terminates 3 residues ahead of where the CDR3 ends, so the germline J gene completes it. In the same sample, other DNA sequences code for this CDR3. The chain combines TRBV19 with TRBJ1-4; D possibly corresponds to TRBD1 (5 bases). CDR1 is LNHDA, CDR2 SQIVND, per germline (reference sequence). The CDR3 consists of 15 residues. The covered CDR3 bases are TGTGCCAGCAGCTTCCAGGCGTCTGGGGCCAACGTA. Translating it yields CASSFQASGANV. The whole CDR3 is CASSFQASGANVLFF.

In regard to this clone: Read coverage stops 3 residues before the CDR3 terminus; the germline J gene supplies the remainder. The V gene is TRBV20-1, the J gene TRBJ2-1; 7 positions agree with TRBD2. The length of the CDR3 is 13 residues. The germline gives CDR1 DFQATT, CDR2 SNEGSKA (reference sequence). Unmatched junction bases numbered 8, after V lost 5 bases and J lost 7 bases. The sequenced CDR3 bases are TGCAGTGCTGCGGCAGCGGGACGGAATGAG. This gives the protein CSAAAAGRNE. The CDR3 reads in full as CSAAAAGRNEQFF.

This clone was detected ten times or more. The read stops 3 residues short of the end of the CDR3; the missing end is completed from the germline J gene. The chain uses TRBV20-1 and TRBJ2-2; 14 bases fit TRBD2. The CDR3 loop spans 16 amino acids. The V gene end was trimmed by 3 bases and the J gene end by 10 bases; junction bases not matched to a gene: 10. Germline CDR1 reads DFQATT; CDR2 reads SNEGSKA (reference sequence). The covered CDR3 bases are TGCAGTGCTAGTCCAGGGACTAGCGGGAGAGGTGCGGAG. This sequence encodes CSASPGTSGRGAE. The whole CDR3 protein reads CSASPGTSGRGAELFF.

This clone has a count of ten or more. The read terminates 3 residues before the CDR3 end, so the remaining end is supplied by the germline J gene. This rearrangement joins TRBV30 to TRBJ1-2; perhaps TRBD1 as D (5 bases). The V gene's germline CDR1 is GTSNPN and CDR2 SVGIG (reference sequence). CDR3 size: 13 residues. This CDR3 is CAWTILGGWGYTF. CDR3 DNA, as far as it was read: TGTGCCTGGACCATACTGGGGGGTTGGGGC.